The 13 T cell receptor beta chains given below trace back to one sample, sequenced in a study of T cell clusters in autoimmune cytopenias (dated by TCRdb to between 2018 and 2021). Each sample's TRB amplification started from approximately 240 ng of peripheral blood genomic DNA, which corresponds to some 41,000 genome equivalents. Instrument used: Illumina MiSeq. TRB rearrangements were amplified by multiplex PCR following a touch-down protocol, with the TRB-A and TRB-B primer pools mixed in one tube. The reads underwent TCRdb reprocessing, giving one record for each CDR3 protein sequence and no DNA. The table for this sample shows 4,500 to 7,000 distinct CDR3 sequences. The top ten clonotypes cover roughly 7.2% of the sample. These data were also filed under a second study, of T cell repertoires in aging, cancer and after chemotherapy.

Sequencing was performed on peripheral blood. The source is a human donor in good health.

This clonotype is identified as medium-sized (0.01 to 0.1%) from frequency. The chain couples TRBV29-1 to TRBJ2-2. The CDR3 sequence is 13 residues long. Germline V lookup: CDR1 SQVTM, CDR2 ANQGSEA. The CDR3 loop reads CSVVSGFTGELFF.

CDR3 loop: CASSPREDQPQHF. The chain has TRBV7-9 and TRBJ1-5. There are 13 residues in the CDR3. CDR1 and CDR2 from the germline V gene are SEHNR and FQNEAQ (reference sequence).

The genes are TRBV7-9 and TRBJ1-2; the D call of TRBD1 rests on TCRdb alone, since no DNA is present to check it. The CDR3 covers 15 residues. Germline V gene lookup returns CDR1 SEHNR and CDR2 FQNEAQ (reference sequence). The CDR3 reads CASSSPEEGARGYTF.

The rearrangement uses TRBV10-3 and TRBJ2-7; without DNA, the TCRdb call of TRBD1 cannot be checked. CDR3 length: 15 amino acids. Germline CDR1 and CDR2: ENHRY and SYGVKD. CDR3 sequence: CAISEPGGTSYEQYF.

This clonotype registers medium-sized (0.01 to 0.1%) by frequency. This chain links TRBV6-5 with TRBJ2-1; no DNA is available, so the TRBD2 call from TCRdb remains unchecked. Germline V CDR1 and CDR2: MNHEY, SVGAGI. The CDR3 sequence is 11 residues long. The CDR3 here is CASSSVLGQFF.

This CDR3 is CSASAEGVVEKLFF. This sequence joins TRBV20-1 and TRBJ1-4. Germline V gives CDR1 DFQATT, CDR2 SNEGSKA (reference sequence). The CDR3 is made up of 14 amino acids.

The CDR3 sequence is CASSSLGRWGHREETQYF. The genes are TRBV19 and TRBJ2-5; TCRdb picks TRBD1, but there is no DNA to check that call. Germline CDR1 LNHDA, CDR2 SQIVND (reference sequence). CDR3 length: 18 amino acids.

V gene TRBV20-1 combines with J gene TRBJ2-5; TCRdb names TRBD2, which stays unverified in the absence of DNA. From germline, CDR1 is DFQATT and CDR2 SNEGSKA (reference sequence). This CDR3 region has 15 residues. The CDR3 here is CSARDRREVLETQYF.

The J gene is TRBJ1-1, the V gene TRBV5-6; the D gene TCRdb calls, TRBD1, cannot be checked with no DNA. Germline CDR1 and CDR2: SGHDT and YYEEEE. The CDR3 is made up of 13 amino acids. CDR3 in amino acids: CASSLIRGGEAFF.

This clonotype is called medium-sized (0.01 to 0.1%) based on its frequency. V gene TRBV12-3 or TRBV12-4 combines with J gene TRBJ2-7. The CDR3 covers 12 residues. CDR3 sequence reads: CASSQSSYEQYF.

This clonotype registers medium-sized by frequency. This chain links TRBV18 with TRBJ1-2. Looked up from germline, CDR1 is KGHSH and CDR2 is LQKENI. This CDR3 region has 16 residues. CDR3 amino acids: CASSPSASGVNYGYTF.

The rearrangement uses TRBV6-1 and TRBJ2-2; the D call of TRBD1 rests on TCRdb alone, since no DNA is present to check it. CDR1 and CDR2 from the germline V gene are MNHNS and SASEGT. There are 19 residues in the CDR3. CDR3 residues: CASTTLLYRGAPEDGELFF.

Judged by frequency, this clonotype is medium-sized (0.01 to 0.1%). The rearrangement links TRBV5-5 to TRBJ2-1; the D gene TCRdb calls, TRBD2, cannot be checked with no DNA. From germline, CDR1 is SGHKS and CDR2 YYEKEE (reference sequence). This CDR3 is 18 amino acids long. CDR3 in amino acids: CASSLRYIAGVMPDEQFF.